The rows below give T cell receptor beta chains drawn from one sample of a study of T cells after yellow fever vaccination. MiXCR, run by TCRdb on the 5' RACE reads, gives a single entry per CDR3 protein. The sample gives under 350,000 distinct CDR3 sequences, 4.1% of which show up once; 20% to 25% is in the top ten. Sequenced here: PBMCs, sampled 5 days after the yellow fever booster vaccination. These receptors were taken from a man aged 18 to 35 who received the YFV17D yellow fever vaccine. Each CDR3 is given with its conserved first and last residue. A D gene is named only where the DNA matches it firmly. Expanded clones are given a class, and other clones once, few, many or no size at all.

TRBV15	many	TRBJ2-1	NA	CATSRNRNDNEQFF	TGTGCCACCAGCAGAAACAGGAACGACAATGAGCAGTTCTTC
TRBV7-2	many	TRBJ2-3	NA	CASSLRADTQYF	TGTGCCAGCAGCCTCCGGGCAGATACGCAGTATTTT
TRBV27	many	TRBJ2-7	NA	CASSLYTGSYEQYF	TGTGCCAGCAGTCTTTACACTGGCTCCTACGAGCAGTACTTC
TRBV7-2	NA	TRBJ2-3	TRBD2	CASSLVGTSGGAPDTQYF	TGTGCCAGCAGCTTAGTAGGGACTAGCGGGGGGGCTCCAGATACGCAGTATTTT
TRBV7-6	NA	TRBJ1-3	TRBD1	CASSHSQGAGTIYF	TGTGCCAGCAGCCATAGTCAGGGGGCCGGCACCATATATTTT
TRBV6-6	few	TRBJ2-2	TRBD1	CASSYLTGGVNTGELFF	TGTGCCAGCAGTTACCTGACAGGGGGGGTGAACACCGGGGAGCTGTTTTTT
TRBV5-1	many	TRBJ2-5	TRBD2	CASSLLGGGVGRETQYF	TGCGCCAGCAGCCTTCTGGGCGGGGGGGTCGGAAGAGAGACCCAGTACTTC
TRBV4-3	NA	TRBJ2-1	NA	CASSQEYGTRRFF	TGCGCCAGCAGCCAAGAGTACGGGACCAGGAGGTTCTTC
TRBV20-1	NA	TRBJ2-3	TRBD2	CSASSGGEADTQYF	TGCAGTGCTTCGTCCGGGGGGGAGGCAGATACGCAGTATTTT
TRBV5-6	NA	TRBJ2-1	TRBD2	CASSLGRTSGGSQFF	TGTGCCAGCAGCTTGGGACGGACTAGCGGGGGGTCGCAGTTCTTC
TRBV3-1	many	TRBJ2-1	NA	CASSQGLLYNEQFF	TGTGCCAGCAGCCAAGGCCTCCTTTACAATGAGCAGTTCTTC
TRBV2	few	TRBJ1-2	TRBD1	CASSEGVRDSNYGYTF	TGTGCCAGCAGTGAAGGGGTTCGGGACAGCAACTATGGCTACACCTTC
TRBV24-1	few	TRBJ1-2	TRBD1	CATSDRTGANYGYTF	TGTGCCACCAGTGACCGGACAGGGGCCAACTATGGCTACACCTTC
TRBV9	many	TRBJ1-1	NA	CASSVDSIWNTEAFF	TGTGCCAGCAGCGTTGATTCCATTTGGAACACTGAAGCTTTCTTT
TRBV20-1	many	TRBJ2-5	NA	CSARDAGVQETQYF	TGCAGTGCTAGAGATGCAGGGGTCCAAGAGACCCAGTACTTC
TRBV7-2	few	TRBJ2-3	NA	CASSLAPTADTQYF	TGTGCCAGCAGCTTAGCCCCAACAGCAGATACGCAGTATTTT
TRBV12-3/TRBV12-4	few	TRBJ1-5	NA	CASSPTESNQPQHF	TGTGCCAGCAGCCCGACGGAGAGCAATCAGCCCCAGCATTTT
TRBV5-1	few	TRBJ2-7	NA	CASSLGGSGLNFYEQYF	TGCGCCAGCAGCTTGGGGGGTTCGGGGCTCAATTTCTACGAGCAGTACTTC
TRBV30	NA	TRBJ2-3	NA	CAWMGSGTDTQYF	TGTGCCTGGATGGGGTCAGGCACAGATACGCAGTATTTT
TRBV9	NA	TRBJ2-5	NA	CASNTQTEETQYF	TGTGCCAGCAACACACAGACAGAAGAGACCCAGTACTTC
TRBV7-8	few	TRBJ2-5	NA	CASSVTGKETQYF	TGTGCCAGCAGCGTCACAGGGAAAGAGACCCAGTACTTC
TRBV20-1	many	TRBJ1-1	NA	CSAPRLGRWDTEAFF	TGCAGTGCTCCTAGATTGGGGCGCTGGGATACTGAAGCTTTCTTT
TRBV18	many	TRBJ1-5	NA	CASSPGENQPQHF	TGTGCCAGCTCACCAGGAGAGAATCAGCCCCAGCATTTT
TRBV5-1	few	TRBJ1-1	TRBD1	CASSRTTGTGRFMNTEAFF	TGCGCCAGCAGCCGTACAACCGGGACAGGGAGATTCATGAACACTGAAGCTTTCTTT
TRBV12-5	many	TRBJ2-3	TRBD2	CASLFSGGYTDTQYF	TGTGCTAGTCTTTTTAGCGGGGGGTATACAGATACGCAGTATTTT
TRBV9	few	TRBJ1-2	TRBD1	CASSAQGAGYTF	TGTGCCAGCAGCGCGCAGGGGGCAGGCTACACCTTC
TRBV5-1	few	TRBJ1-3	NA	CASSRGPGNTIYF	TGCGCCAGCAGCCGGGGCCCTGGAAACACCATATATTTT
TRBV4-3	NA	TRBJ2-5	NA	CASSQHSRETQYF	TGCGCCAGCAGCCAGCATAGTCGGGAGACCCAGTACTTC
TRBV2	NA	TRBJ2-7	NA	CASSVLGLHEQYF	TGTGCCAGCAGTGTATTAGGTTTACACGAGCAGTACTTC
TRBV28	NA	TRBJ2-5	TRBD2	CASSWGAAGGHETQYF	TGTGCCAGCAGTTGGGGGGCCGCGGGGGGGCACGAGACCCAGTACTTC
TRBV4-2	NA	TRBJ2-6	TRBD2	CASSSGTSVSGANVLTF	TGTGCCAGCAGCTCCGGGACTAGCGTCTCCGGGGCCAACGTCCTGACTTTC
TRBV7-9	many	TRBJ2-3	NA	CASSSNTDTQYF	TGTGCCAGCAGCTCAAACACAGATACGCAGTATTTT
TRBV5-5	NA	TRBJ1-1	NA	CASSLVLWGTEAFF	TGTGCCAGCAGCTTGGTATTATGGGGCACTGAAGCTTTCTTT
TRBV7-2	many	TRBJ1-1	NA	CASSPSSQMNTEAFF	TGTGCCAGCAGTCCCTCCTCGCAGATGAACACTGAAGCTTTCTTT
TRBV5-1	few	TRBJ1-1	NA	CASSLVSQDLGTEAFF	TGCGCCAGCAGCTTGGTCTCGCAGGATTTAGGTACTGAAGCTTTCTTT
TRBV11-2	few	TRBJ1-2	NA	CASSPGGGSYYGYTF	TGTGCCAGCAGCCCCGGTGGGGGAAGCTACTATGGCTACACCTTC
TRBV4-3	few	TRBJ1-5	NA	CASSQVAGTPVWPQHF	TGCGCCAGCAGCCAAGTGGCGGGGACACCGGTGTGGCCCCAGCATTTT
TRBV18	few	TRBJ1-1	TRBD1	CASSPGQGPTEAFF	TGTGCCAGCTCACCTGGACAGGGGCCCACTGAAGCTTTCTTT
TRBV5-6	NA	TRBJ2-1	NA	CASSLERTEQFF	TGTGCCAGCAGCTTGGAGAGGACTGAGCAGTTCTTC